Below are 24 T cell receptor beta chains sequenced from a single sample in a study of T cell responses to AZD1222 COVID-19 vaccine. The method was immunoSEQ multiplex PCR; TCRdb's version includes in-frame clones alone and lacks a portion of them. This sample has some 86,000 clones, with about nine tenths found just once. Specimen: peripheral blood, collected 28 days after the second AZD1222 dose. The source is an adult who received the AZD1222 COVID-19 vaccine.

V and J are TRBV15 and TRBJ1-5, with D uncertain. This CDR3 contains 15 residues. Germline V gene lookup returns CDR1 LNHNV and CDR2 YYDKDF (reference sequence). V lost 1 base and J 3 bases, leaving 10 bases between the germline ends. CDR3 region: CATSRGSPNNQPQHF. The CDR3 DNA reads TGTGCCACCAGCAGAGGATCCCCTAACAATCAGCCCCAGCATTTT.

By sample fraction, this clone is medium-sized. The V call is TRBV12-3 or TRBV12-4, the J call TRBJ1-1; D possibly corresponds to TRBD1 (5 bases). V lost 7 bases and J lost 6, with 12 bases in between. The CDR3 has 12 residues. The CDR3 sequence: CASTPGVAEAFF. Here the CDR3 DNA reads TGTGCCAGCACCCCGGGGGTTGCTGAAGCTTTCTTT.

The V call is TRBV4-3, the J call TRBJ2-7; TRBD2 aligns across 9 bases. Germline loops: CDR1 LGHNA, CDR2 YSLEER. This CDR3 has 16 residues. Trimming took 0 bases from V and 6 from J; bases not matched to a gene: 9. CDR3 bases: TGCGCCAGCAGCCAAGATCAGGGCGGGAGGGCCACCGAGCAGTACTTC. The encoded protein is CASSQDQGGRATEQYF.

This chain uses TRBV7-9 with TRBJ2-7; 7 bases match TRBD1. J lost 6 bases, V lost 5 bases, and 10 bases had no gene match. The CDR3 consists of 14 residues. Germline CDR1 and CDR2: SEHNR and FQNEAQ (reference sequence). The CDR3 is CASSERQGRGEQYF. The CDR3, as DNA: TGTGCCAGCAGCGAACGACAGGGAAGGGGCGAGCAGTACTTC.

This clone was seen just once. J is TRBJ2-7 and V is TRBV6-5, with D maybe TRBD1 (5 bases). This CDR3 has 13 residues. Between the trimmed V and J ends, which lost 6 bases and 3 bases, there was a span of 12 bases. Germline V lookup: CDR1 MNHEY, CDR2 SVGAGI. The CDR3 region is CASRPDSHYEQYF. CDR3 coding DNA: TGTGCCAGCAGGCCCGACAGCCACTACGAGCAGTACTTC.

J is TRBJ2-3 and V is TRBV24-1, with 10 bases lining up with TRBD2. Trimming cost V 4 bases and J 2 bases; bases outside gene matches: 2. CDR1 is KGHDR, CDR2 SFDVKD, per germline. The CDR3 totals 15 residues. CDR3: CATSDGLADTDTQYF. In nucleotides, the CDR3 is TGTGCCACCAGTGACGGACTAGCGGACACAGATACGCAGTATTTT.

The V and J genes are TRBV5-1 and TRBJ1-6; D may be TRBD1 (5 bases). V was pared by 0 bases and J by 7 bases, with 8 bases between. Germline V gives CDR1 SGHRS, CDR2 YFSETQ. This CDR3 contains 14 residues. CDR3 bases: TGCGCCAGCAGCTTGGCAGGGAGGAATTCACCCCTCCACTTT. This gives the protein CASSLAGRNSPLHF.

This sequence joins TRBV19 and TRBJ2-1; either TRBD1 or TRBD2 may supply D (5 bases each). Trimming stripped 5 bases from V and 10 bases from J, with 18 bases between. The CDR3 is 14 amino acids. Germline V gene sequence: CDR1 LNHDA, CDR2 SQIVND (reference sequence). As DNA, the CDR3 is TGTGCCAGTAGTTTGGGACGCCCTTCGACCGAGCAGTTCTTC. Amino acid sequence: CASSLGRPSTEQFF.

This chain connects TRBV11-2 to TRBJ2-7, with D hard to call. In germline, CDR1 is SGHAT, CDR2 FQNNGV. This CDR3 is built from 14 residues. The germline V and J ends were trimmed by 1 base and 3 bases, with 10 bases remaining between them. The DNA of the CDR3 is TGTGCCAGCAGCTTAGGGCTAGTCGACTACGAGCAGTACTTC. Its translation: CASSLGLVDYEQYF.

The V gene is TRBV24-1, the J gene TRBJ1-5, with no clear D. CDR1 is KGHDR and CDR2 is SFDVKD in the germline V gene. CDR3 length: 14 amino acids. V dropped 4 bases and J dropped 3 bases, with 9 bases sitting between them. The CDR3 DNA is TGTGCCACCAGTGACGTGGGGTACAATCAGCCCCAGCATTTT. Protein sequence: CATSDVGYNQPQHF.

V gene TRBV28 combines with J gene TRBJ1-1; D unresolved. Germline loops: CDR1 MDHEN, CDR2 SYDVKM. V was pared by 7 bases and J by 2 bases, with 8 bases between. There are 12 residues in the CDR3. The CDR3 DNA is TGTGCCAGCAAGGAACTAAACACTGAAGCTTTCTTT. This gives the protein CASKELNTEAFF.

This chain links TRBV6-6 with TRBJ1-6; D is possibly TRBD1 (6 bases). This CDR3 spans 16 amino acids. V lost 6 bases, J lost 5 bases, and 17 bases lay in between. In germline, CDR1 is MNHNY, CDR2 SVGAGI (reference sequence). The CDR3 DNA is TGTGCCAGCAGAGGGGGTCAGTGGGGTAATAATTCACCCCTCCACTTT. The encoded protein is CASRGGQWGNNSPLHF.

This chain's CDR3 is CASSADRAGYTF. For the CDR3, the DNA is TGTGCCAGTAGTGCCGACAGGGCTGGCTACACCTTC. The rearrangement joins TRBV19 to TRBJ1-2; 7 bases agree with TRBD1. Looked up from germline, CDR1 is LNHDA and CDR2 is SQIVND (reference sequence). With V trimmed by 5 bases and J by 7 bases, 4 bases remained unmatched. This CDR3 region has 12 residues. Based on the CDR3 plus reference TRBV19 and TRBJ1-2, the full variable domain is DGGITQSPKYLFRKEGQNVTLSCEQNLNHDAMYWYRQDPGQGLRLIYYSQIVNDFQKGDIAEGYSVSREKKESFPLTVTSAQKNPTAFYLCASSADRAGYTFGSGTRLTVV.

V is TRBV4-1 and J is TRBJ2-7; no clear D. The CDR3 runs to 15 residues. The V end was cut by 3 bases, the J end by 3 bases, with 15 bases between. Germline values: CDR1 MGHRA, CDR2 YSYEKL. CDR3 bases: TGCGCCAGCAGCCACCCTTCGGCAGCACGCTACGAGCAGTACTTC. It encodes CASSHPSAARYEQYF.

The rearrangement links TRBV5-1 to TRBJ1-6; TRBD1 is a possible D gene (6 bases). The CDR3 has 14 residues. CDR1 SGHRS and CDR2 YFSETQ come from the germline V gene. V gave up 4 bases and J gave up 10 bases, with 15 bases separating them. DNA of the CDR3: TGCGCCAGCAGCCAGGGACATCCGGAGTCACCCCTCCACTTT. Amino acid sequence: CASSQGHPESPLHF.

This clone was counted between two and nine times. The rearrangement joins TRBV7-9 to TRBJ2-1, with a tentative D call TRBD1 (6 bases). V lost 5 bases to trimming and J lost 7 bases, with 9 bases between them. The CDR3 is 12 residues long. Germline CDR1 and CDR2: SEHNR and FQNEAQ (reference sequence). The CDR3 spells CASSQGQNEQFF. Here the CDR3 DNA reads TGTGCCAGCAGCCAGGGACAAAATGAGCAGTTCTTC.

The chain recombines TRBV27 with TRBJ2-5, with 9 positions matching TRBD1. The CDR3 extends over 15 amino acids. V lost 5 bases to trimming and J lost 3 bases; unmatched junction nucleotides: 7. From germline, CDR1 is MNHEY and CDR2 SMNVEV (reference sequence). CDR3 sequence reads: CASSPGQGLKETQYF. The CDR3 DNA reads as TGTGCCAGCAGTCCCGGACAGGGGCTAAAAGAGACCCAGTACTTC.

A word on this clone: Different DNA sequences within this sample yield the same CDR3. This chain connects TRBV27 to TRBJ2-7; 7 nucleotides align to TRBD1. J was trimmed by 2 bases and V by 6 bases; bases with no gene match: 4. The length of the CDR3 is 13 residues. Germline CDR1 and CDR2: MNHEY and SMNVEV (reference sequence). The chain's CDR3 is CASRPTGPYEQYF. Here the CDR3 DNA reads TGTGCCAGCAGACCGACAGGGCCCTACGAGCAGTACTTC.

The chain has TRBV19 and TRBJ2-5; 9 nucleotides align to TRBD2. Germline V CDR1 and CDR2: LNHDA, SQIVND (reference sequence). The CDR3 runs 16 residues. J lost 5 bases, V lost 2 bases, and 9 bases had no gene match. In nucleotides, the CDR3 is TGTGCCAGTAGTATAAAAACGGGACTAGCAGGCGAGACCCAGTACTTC. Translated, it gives CASSIKTGLAGETQYF.

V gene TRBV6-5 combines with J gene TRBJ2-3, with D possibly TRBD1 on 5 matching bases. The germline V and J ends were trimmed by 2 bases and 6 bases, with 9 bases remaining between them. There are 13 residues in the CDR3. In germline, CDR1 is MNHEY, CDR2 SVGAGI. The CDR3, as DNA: TGTGCCAGCAGTTACCGGGCAGGGGATACGCAGTATTTT. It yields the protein CASSYRAGDTQYF.

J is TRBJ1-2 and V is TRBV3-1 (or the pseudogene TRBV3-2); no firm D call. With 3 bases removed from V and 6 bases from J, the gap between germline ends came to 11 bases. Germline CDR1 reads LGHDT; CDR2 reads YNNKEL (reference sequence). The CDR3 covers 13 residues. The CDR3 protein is CASSHGKRNGYTF. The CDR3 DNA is TGTGCCAGCAGCCACGGCAAGCGAAATGGCTACACCTTC.

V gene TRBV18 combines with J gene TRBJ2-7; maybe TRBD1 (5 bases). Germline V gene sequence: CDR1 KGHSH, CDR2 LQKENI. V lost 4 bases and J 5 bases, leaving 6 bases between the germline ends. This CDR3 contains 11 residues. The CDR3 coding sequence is TGTGCCAGCTCACTGGACAACGAGCAGTACTTC. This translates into CASSLDNEQYF.

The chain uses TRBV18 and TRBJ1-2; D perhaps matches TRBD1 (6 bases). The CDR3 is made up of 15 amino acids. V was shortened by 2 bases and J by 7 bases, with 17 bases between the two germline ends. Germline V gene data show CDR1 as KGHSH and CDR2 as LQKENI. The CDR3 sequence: CASSPKGQAQGGYTF. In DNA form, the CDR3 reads TGTGCCAGCTCACCAAAGGGACAAGCCCAAGGTGGCTACACCTTC.

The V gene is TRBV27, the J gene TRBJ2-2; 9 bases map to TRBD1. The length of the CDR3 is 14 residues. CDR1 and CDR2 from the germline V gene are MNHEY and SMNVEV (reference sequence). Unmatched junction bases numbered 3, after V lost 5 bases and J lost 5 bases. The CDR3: CASSPTGGTGELFF. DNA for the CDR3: TGTGCCAGCAGTCCGACAGGGGGTACCGGGGAGCTGTTTTTT.